This is a list of T cell receptor beta chains from one sample in a study of T cells in Graves' hyperthyroidism and ophthalmopathy. TCRdb re-derived calls from the multiplex PCR reads in MiXCR, one entry per CDR3 protein. The sample lists about 250,000 distinct CDR3 sequences; approximately 20% were seen once. The specimen sequenced was blood. These receptors originate from a man under 40 with Graves' ophthalmopathy. Each CDR3 is given with its conserved first and last residue.

cdr3_aa,j_call,cdr3_length,v_call
CASSLNVRTSGSGTGELFF,TRBJ2-2,19,TRBV11-2
CASSIVSGRSNEQFF,TRBJ2-1,15,TRBV19
CSAEDNTDTQYF,TRBJ2-3,12,TRBV20-1
CVSKTRQGAGNTEAFF,TRBJ1-1,16,TRBV19
CASSSSGRRDTQYF,TRBJ2-3,14,TRBV2
CASSLSGPNEQFF,TRBJ2-1,13,TRBV7-3
CSVDFWGRLLAEVKYNEQFF,TRBJ2-1,20,TRBV29-1
CSARPGYTTGELFF,TRBJ2-2,14,TRBV20-1
CASSQGSLGRQETQYF,TRBJ2-5,16,TRBV4-1
CASSLDITGANVLTF,TRBJ2-6,15,TRBV7-3
CASSSRHYNEQFF,TRBJ2-1,13,TRBV12-3/TRBV12-4
CASRNNPAGGMSTDTQYF,TRBJ2-3,18,TRBV5-1
CASSLAKNTEAFF,TRBJ1-1,13,TRBV7-3
CASRQTSGNYEQYF,TRBJ2-7,14,TRBV28
CASGLPTSGRTYEQYF,TRBJ2-7,16,TRBV12-5
CASSHAPGLNNEQFF,TRBJ2-1,15,TRBV4-1
CASSYTSAYNEQFF,TRBJ2-1,14,TRBV6-2/TRBV6-3
CASSTTGVRETQYF,TRBJ2-5,14,TRBV7-9
CATSDAGTGVYGYTF,TRBJ1-2,15,TRBV24-1
CASRAWTLEGGSQYF,TRBJ2-5,15,TRBV28
CASRPQLKSSYNEQFF,TRBJ2-1,16,TRBV28
CASSEAPTVNTEAFF,TRBJ1-1,15,TRBV2
CASSLLSPITGQEGEKLFF,TRBJ1-4,19,TRBV28
CASSPQGAKDNSPLHF,TRBJ1-6,16,TRBV18
CASSGGTVLMNTGAFF,TRBJ1-1,16,TRBV12-3/TRBV12-4
CASSQRDRGSNTEAFF,TRBJ1-1,16,TRBV3-1
CASSVGTAADTQYF,TRBJ2-3,14,TRBV9
CASSAVADTQYF,TRBJ2-3,12,TRBV7-8
CASSSPARYLYEQYF,TRBJ2-7,15,TRBV27
CASSEVLATLGEQFF,TRBJ2-1,15,TRBV6-1
CASGKDRDQPRHF,TRBJ1-5,13,TRBV12-5
CASRPGRKRANEKLFF,TRBJ1-4,16,TRBV6-1
CASSFTSVEETQYF,TRBJ2-5,14,TRBV28
CASSLDTEAQYF,TRBJ2-5,12,TRBV5-1
CASSSAPGHSSYEQYF,TRBJ2-7,16,TRBV7-9
CASSLNYGSSYEQYF,TRBJ2-7,15,TRBV7-8
CASSLYSGRARELFF,TRBJ2-2,15,TRBV27
CSARLTASSYNEQFF,TRBJ2-1,15,TRBV20-1
CATSKGQGLSGNTIYF,TRBJ1-3,16,TRBV15
CASSLGDQATNEKLFF,TRBJ1-4,16,TRBV5-1
CASSLVAEETQYF,TRBJ2-5,13,TRBV5-8
CASSLGLQYNEQFF,TRBJ2-1,14,TRBV5-1
CSASPFQTGDQPQHF,TRBJ1-5,15,TRBV20-1
CASGSQGFGLYQPQHF,TRBJ1-5,16,TRBV12-5
CASSSPNTDTQYF,TRBJ2-3,13,TRBV5-1
CASSQRTEAFF,TRBJ1-1,11,TRBV5-8
CASSIGLAGEQYF,TRBJ2-7,13,TRBV3-1
CASSPWGTEAFF,TRBJ1-1,12,TRBV7-2
CASSPGTSRYPDYEQYF,TRBJ2-7,17,TRBV5-5
CASSYSRSAWMNTEAFF,TRBJ1-1,17,TRBV6-2/TRBV6-3